The entry that follows covers one TCR beta chain sequence. These data come from a study of T cells after posttransplantation cyclophosphamide. A marrow graft followed busulfan-fludarabine conditioning, with cyclophosphamide on days +3 and +4. V was clipped by 6 bases and J by 3 bases, with 12 bases between them. The CDR3 covers 13 residues. Germline values: CDR1 SNHLY, CDR2 FYNNEI. Profiled with immunoSEQ multiplex PCR; TCRdb holds only in-frame clones, not every one. This table has about 20,000 clones, around 87% appearing once. The sequences come from PBMCs, collected after allogeneic stem cell transplant with posttransplant cyclophosphamide. This receptor was identified in a female patient in her thirties or forties who received an allogeneic stem cell transplant from a related donor, was CMV-positive, and had no GVHD. A share of the T cells may be of graft donor origin. The chain has TRBV2 and TRBJ2-7; the D gene is possibly TRBD2 (5 bases). The DNA of the CDR3 is TGTGCCAGCAGGAGGGCCGGCGACTACGAGCAGTACTTC. Amino acids: CASRRAGDYEQYF. The full variable domain, completed using reference TRBV2 and TRBJ2-7, is EPEVTQTPSHQVTQMGQEVILRCVPISNHLYFYWYRQILGQKVEFLVSFYNNEISEKSEIFDDQFSVERPDGSNFTLKIRSTKLEDSAMYFCASRRAGDYEQYFGPGTRLTVT.